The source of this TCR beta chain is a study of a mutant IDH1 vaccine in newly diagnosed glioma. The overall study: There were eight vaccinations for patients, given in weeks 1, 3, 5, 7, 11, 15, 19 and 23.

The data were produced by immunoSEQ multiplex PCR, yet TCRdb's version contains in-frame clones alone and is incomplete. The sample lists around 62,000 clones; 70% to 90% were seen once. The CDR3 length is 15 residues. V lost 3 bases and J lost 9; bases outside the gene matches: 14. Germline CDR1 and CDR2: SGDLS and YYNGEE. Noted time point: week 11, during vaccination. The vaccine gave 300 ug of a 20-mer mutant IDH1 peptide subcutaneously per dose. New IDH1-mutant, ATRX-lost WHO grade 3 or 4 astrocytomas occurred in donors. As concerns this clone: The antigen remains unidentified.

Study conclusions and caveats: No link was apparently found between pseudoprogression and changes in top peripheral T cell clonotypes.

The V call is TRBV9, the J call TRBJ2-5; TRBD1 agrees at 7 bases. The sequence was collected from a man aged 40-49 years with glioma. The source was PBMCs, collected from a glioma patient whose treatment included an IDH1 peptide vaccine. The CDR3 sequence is CASSAGDRPFGAQYF. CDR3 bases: TGTGCCAGCAGCGCCGGGGACAGACCGTTCGGGGCCCAGTACTTC.